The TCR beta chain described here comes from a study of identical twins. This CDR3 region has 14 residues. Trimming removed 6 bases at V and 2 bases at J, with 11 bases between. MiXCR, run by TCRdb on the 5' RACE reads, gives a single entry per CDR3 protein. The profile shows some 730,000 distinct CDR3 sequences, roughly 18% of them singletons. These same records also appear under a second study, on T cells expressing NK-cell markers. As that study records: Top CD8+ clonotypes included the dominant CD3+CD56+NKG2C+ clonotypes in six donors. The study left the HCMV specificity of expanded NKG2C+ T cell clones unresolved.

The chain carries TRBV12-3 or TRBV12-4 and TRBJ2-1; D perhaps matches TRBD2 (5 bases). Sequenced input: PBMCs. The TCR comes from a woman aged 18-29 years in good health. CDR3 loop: CASRSTGAYNEQFF. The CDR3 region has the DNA TGTGCCAGCAGGTCGACCGGGGCCTACAATGAGCAGTTCTTC.